The 4 T cell receptor beta chains below come from one sample, sequenced in a study of cytomegalovirus exposure and HLA in healthy donors. The PCR employed 60 Vbeta primers together with 13 Jbeta primers. Measured with immunoSEQ multiplex PCR; TCRdb has only the in-frame clones, and not every one. This table holds 150,000 or so clones, approximately 80% found once. The sequencing sample was made of PBMCs. These receptors were collected from a male donor in good health and CMV-seropositive.

The rearrangement joins TRBV19 to TRBJ1-5; D unclear. Germline values: CDR1 LNHDA, CDR2 SQIVND (reference sequence). Trimming removed 2 bases at V and 6 bases at J, with 14 bases between. There are 15 residues in the CDR3. The CDR3 DNA is TGTGCCAGTAGTATACTACAGCAAGGAAGTCAGCCCCAGCATTTT. This encodes CASSILQQGSQPQHF.

This clone showed up just a few times. This chain links TRBV30 with TRBJ2-3; the match to TRBD1 covers 7 bases. The CDR3 contains 14 residues. The V segment lost 4 bases and the J segment 2 bases; nucleotides outside the gene matches: 6. The germline V gene has CDR1 GTSNPN and CDR2 SVGIG (reference sequence). CDR3 sequence (DNA): TGTGCCTGGAATCGGGACAGTTCCACAGATACGCAGTATTTT. It yields the protein CAWNRDSSTDTQYF.

V is TRBV29-1 and J is TRBJ1-5, with D unresolved. The germline CDR1 and CDR2 sequences are SQVTM and ANQGSEA. The V and J ends lost 4 bases and 2 bases respectively, with 15 bases between them. This CDR3 contains 15 residues. The CDR3: CSVADGILGNQPQHF. The DNA of the CDR3 is TGCAGCGTTGCCGACGGGATCTTGGGCAATCAGCCCCAGCATTTT.

The CDR3 nucleotides read TGTGCCAGCAGGGCAATCGCGGGCAATGAGCAGTTCTTC. Its translation: CASRAIAGNEQFF. The chain employs TRBV28 and TRBJ2-1; a weak D match, TRBD2 (5 bases). This CDR3 is 13 amino acids long. From germline, CDR1 is MDHEN and CDR2 SYDVKM. V lost 6 bases, J lost 6 bases, and 12 bases lay in between.